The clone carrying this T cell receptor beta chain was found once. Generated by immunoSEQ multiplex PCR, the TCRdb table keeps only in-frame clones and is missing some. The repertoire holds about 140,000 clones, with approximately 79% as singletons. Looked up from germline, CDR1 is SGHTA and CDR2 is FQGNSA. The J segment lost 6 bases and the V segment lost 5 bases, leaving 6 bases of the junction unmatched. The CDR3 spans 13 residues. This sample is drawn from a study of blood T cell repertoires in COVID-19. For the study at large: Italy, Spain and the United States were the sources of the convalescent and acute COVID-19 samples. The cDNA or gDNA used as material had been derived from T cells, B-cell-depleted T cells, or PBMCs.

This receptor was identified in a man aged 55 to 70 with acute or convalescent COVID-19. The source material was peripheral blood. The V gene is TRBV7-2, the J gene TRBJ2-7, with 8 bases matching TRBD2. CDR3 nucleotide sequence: TGTGCCAGCAGCCTCAGCGGGAGAAGCGAGCAGTACTTC. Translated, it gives CASSLSGRSEQYF.